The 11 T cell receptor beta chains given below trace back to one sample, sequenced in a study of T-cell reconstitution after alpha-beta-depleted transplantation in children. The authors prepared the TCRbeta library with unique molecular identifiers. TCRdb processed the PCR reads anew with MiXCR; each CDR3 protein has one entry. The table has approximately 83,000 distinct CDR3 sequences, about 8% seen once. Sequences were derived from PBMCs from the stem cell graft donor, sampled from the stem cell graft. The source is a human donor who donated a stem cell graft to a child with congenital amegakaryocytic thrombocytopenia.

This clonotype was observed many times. CDR3 amino acids: CSATGTGNEKLFF. In DNA, the CDR3 is TGCAGTGCCACCGGGACGGGGAATGAAAAACTGTTTTTT. This chain uses TRBV20-1 with TRBJ1-4, with a tentative D call TRBD1 (5 bases). The V gene lost 6 bases and the J gene lost 5 bases, with 13 bases spanning the gap. The germline gives CDR1 DFQATT, CDR2 SNEGSKA (reference sequence). The CDR3 loop spans 13 amino acids.

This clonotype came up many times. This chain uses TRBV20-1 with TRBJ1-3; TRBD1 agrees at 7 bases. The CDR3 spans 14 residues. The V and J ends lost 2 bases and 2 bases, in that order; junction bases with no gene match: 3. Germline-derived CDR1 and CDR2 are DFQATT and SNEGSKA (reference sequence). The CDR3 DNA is TGCAGTGCTAGACCGACAGGGACTGGAAACACCATATATTTT. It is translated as CSARPTGTGNTIYF.

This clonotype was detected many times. The CDR3 DNA reads as TGTGCCAGCAGCAAAGCCCTGGATCCCGCCCTCGAGCAGTACTTC. Translated: CASSKALDPALEQYF. J is TRBJ2-7 and V is TRBV7-2; D is ambiguous. Trimming removed 5 bases at V and 6 bases at J, with 20 bases between. The CDR3 is made up of 15 amino acids. Per the germline V gene, CDR1 is SGHTA and CDR2 is FQGNSA. The whole variable domain, filled in from reference TRBV7-2 and TRBJ2-7, reads GAGVSQSPSNKVTEKGKDVELRCDPISGHTALYWYRQSLGQGLEFLIYFQGNSAPDKSGLPSDRFSAERTGGSVSTLTIQRTQQEDSAVYLCASSKALDPALEQYFGPGTRLTVT.

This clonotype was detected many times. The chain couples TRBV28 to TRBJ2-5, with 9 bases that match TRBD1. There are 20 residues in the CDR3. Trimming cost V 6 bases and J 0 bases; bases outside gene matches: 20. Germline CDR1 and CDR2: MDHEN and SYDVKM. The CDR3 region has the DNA TGTGCCAGCAGCACTTCCTTCGGGACAGGGAACGGAAAAAACCAAGAGACCCAGTACTTC. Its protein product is CASSTSFGTGNGKNQETQYF.

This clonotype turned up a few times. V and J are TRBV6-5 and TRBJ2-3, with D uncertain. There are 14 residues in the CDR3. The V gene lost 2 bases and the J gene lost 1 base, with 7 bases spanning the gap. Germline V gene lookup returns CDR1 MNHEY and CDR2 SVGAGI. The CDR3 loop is CASSYGVGTDTQYF. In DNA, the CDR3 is TGTGCCAGCAGTTACGGGGTAGGCACAGATACGCAGTATTTT.

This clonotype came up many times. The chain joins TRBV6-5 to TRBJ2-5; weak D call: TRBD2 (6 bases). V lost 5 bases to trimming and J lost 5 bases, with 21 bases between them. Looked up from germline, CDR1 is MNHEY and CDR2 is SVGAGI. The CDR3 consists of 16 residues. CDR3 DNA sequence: TGTGCCAGCAGTACCTCGGCGGGGAGAGGGTGGGAGACCCAGTACTTC. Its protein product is CASSTSAGRGWETQYF.

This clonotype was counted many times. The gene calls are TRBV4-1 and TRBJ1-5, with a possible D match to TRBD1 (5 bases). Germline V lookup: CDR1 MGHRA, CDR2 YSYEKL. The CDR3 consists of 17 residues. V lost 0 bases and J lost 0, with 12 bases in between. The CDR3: CASSQDFQGYSNQPQHF. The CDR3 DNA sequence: TGCGCCAGCAGCCAAGATTTTCAGGGATATAGCAATCAGCCCCAGCATTTT.

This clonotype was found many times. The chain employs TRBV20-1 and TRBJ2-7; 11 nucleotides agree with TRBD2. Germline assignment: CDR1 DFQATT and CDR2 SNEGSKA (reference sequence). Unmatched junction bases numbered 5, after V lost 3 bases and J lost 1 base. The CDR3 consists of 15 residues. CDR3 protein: CSARVTSGGSYEQYF. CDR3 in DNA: TGCAGTGCTAGGGTCACTAGCGGGGGATCCTACGAGCAGTACTTC.

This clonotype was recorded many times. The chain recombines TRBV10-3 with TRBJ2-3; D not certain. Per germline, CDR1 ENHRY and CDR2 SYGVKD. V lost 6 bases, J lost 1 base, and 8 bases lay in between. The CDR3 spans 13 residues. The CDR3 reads CAISLEGTDTQYF. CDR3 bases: TGTGCCATCAGCCTAGAGGGCACAGATACGCAGTATTTT.

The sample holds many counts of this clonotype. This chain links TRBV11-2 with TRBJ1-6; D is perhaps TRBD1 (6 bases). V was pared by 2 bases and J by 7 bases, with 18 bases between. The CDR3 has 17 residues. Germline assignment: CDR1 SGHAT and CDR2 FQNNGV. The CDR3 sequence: CASSLSVGQGRNSPLHF. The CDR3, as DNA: TGTGCCAGCAGCTTAAGCGTCGGGCAGGGGAGGAATTCACCCCTCCACTTT.

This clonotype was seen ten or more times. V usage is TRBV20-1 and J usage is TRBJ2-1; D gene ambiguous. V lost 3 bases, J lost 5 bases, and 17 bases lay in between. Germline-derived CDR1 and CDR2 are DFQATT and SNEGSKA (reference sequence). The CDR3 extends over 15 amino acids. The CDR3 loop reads CSASNRITADNEQFF. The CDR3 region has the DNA TGCAGTGCTAGCAATCGAATTACTGCAGACAATGAGCAGTTCTTC.